This T cell receptor beta chain derives from a study of glioma-infiltrating T cells after dendritic cell vaccination. Patients had residual fresh-frozen tumor tissue and more than two years of survival data. Isocitrate dehydrogenase mutation was absent in all glioblastoma patients. PBMC sampling occurred before vaccination, two weeks after the third dose, and at progression. Profiled with immunoSEQ multiplex PCR; TCRdb holds only in-frame clones, not every one. The sample lists some 70,000 clones; about 76% were seen once. The CDR3 extends over 17 amino acids. The germline V gene encodes CDR1 MNHEY and CDR2 SMNVEV (reference sequence). With 2 bases removed from V and 4 bases from J, the gap between germline ends came to 21 bases.

The receptor was derived from a human donor with glioblastoma. The sample consisted of blood, taken before dendritic cell vaccination. The rearrangement uses TRBV27 and TRBJ2-7; possibly TRBD2 for D (7 bases). The CDR3: CASSLRGGRDWTYEQYF. CDR3 nucleotides: TGTGCCAGCAGTTTAAGGGGGGGGCGCGACTGGACGTACGAGCAGTACTTC.